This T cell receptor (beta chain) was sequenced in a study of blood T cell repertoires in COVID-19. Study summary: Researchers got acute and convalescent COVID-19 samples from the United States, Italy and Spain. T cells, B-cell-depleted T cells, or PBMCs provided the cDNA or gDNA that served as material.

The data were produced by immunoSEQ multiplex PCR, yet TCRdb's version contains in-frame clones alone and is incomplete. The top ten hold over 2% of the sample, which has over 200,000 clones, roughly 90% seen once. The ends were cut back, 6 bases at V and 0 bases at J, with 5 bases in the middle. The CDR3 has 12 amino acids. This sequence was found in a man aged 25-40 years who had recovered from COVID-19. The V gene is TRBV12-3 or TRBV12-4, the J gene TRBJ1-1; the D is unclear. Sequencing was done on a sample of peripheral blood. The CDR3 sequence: CASSLLNTEAFF. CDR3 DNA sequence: TGTGCCAGCAGCCTCTTGAACACTGAAGCTTTCTTT.